The present TCR beta chain was sequenced within a study of shared clonotypes between healthy human individuals. Study outcomes and limitations: Clonotype sharing across donors was expected to vary with sequencing depth.

The investigators split CD4+ cells into a CD45RA+ naive subset and a CD45RA-negative memory subset. V dropped 4 bases and J dropped 1 base, with 7 bases sitting between them. Germline CDR1 SGHTA, CDR2 FQGTGA. This CDR3 has 13 residues. The sample holds one count of this clone. The antigen remains undetermined. This may stem from a read error, because a much larger clone lies one nucleotide away. This CDR3 is also generated by other DNA sequences in the sample. In the original workflow: With immunoSEQ giving junction-only sequences and no quality scores, filtering differed. The data were produced by immunoSEQ multiplex PCR, yet TCRdb's version contains in-frame clones alone and is incomplete. V and J calls and clone size come straight from that table; D and trimming were deduced from the DNA. The table shows about 1.1 million clones, with 60% to 85% occurring only once.

The rearrangement joins TRBV7-3 to TRBJ1-1; D not resolved. The sequenced sample was memory CD4+ T cells from PBMCs. The subset: CD45RA-negative fraction. The sequence was collected from a young man in good health. Some clones in this sample may be carry-over from other donors' samples. This CDR3 reads CASSSEGNTEAFF. CDR3 nucleotides: TGTGCCAGCAGCTCAGAGGGGAACACTGAAGCTTTCTTT. Combining the CDR3 with reference TRBV7-3 and TRBJ1-1 gives the whole variable domain GAGVSQTPSNKVTEKGKYVELRCDPISGHTALYWYRQSLGQGPEFLIYFQGTGAADDSGLPNDRFFAVRPEGSVSTLKIQRTERGDSAVYLCASSSEGNTEAFFGQGTRLTVV.